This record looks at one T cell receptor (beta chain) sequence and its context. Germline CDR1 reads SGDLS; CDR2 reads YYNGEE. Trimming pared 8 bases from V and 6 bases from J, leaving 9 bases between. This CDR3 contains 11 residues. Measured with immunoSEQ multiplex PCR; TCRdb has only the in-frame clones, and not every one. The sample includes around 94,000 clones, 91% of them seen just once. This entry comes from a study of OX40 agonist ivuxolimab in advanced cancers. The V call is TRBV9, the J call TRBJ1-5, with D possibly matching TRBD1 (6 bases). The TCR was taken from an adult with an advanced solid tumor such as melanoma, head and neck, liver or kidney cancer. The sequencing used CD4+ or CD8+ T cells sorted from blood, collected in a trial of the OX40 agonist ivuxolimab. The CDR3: CASGDIQPQHF. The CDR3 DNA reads TGTGCCAGTGGGGACATTCAGCCCCAGCATTTT.